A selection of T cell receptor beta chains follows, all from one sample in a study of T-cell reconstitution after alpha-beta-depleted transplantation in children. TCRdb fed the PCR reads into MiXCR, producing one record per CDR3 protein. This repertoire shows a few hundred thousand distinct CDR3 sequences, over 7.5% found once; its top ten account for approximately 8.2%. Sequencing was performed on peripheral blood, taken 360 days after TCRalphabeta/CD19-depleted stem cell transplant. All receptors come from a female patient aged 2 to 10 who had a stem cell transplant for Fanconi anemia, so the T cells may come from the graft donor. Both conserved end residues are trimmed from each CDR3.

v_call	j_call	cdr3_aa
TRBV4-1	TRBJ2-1	ASSQDSIGPWQF
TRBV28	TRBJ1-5	ASSLLSPPTEQPQH
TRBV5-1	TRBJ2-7	ASSLVPFSGSESHEQY
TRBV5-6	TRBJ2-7	ASSLLGSPYEQY
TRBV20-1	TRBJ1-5	SARDDGARAPQH
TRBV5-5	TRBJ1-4	ASSYMVGPGEKLF
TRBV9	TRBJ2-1	ASSSSGEQF
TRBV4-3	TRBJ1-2	ASSQEAPGEDYGYT
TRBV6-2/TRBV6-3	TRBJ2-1	ASSYLGTSQF
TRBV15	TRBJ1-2	ATSSVTGLNYGYT
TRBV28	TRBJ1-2	ASSPGPSGYT
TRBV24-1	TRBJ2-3	ATSDRTDTQY
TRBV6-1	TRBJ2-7	ASSESGVTLYEQY
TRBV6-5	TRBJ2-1	ASNRDSNNEQF
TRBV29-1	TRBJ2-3	SVEDEVSGGTQY
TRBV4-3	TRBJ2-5	ASSQVGGSLETQY
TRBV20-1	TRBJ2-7	SARGSLAGGPEQY
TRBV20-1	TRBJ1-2	SARGGGGNYGYT
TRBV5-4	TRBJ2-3	ASSLPGTSGVNTQY
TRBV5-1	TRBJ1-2	ASSLGDRHGYT
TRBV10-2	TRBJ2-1	ASSVPGAGEQF
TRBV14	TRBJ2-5	ASSTSLRTQY
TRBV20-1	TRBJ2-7	SARDRITPYEQY
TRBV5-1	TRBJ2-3	ASSLDLAGIDTQY
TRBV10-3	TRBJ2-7	AIRGVSPYEQY
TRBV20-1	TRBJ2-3	SARVRGTDTQY
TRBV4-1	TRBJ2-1	ASSPTTGYNEQF
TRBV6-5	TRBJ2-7	ASKKTDGTYEQY
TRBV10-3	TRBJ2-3	AAGSGTSGSRNTQY
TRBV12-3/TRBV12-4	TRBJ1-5	ASSPTPLNQPQH
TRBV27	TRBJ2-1	ASSPRTGGNEQF
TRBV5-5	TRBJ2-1	ASSSLTGGWDEQF
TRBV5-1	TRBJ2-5	ASSWTGGHQETQY
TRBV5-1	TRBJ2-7	ASSSIKTGLSSYEQY